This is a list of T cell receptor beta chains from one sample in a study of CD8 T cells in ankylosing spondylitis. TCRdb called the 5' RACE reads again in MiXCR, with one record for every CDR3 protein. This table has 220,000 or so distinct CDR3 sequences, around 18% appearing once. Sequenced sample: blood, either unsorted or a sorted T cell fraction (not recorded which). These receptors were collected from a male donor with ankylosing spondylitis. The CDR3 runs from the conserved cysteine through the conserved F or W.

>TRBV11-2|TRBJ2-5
CASSSNGETQYF
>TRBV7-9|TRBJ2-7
CASGIGLAYEQYF
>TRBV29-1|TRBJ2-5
CSVLGTGSQETQYF
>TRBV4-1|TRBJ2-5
CASSQVSSGSSAQYF
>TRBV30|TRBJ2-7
CAWSVDRDYEQYF
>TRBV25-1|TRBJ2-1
CASSSVSYNEQFF
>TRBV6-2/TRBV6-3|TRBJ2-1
CASSYSNQGGGSEFF
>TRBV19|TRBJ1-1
CASSIGGVTEAFF
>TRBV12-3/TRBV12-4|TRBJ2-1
CASRFYNEQFF
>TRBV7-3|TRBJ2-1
CASSLDGASSYNEQFF
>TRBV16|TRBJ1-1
CASSPTDRGISTEAFF